The 32 T cell receptor beta chains given below trace back to one sample, sequenced in a study of cytomegalovirus exposure and HLA in healthy donors. The PCR had 60 Vbeta and 13 Jbeta primers. Here immunoSEQ multiplex PCR was the method, and the copy in TCRdb shows in-frame clones only, minus some. The data hold 200,000 to 250,000 clones, with more than 70% observed a single time. Sequencing was carried out using PBMCs. These receptors came from a human donor in good health.

This chain joins TRBV7-9 and TRBJ2-7, with TRBD1 matching over 10 bases. The V and J ends lost 5 bases and 0 bases, in that order; junction bases with no gene match: 16. Germline assignment: CDR1 SEHNR and CDR2 FQNEAQ (reference sequence). The CDR3 runs to 19 residues. Here the CDR3 reads CASSPPGTGARGNSYEQYF. The CDR3 DNA reads as TGTGCCAGCAGCCCTCCGGGGACAGGGGCGCGGGGGAACTCCTACGAGCAGTACTTC.

This clone was observed once. The genes are TRBV6-1 and TRBJ2-7, with a possible D match to TRBD1 (5 bases). The CDR3 spans 15 residues. Germline CDR1 reads MNHNS; CDR2 reads SASEGT. V was shortened by 2 bases and J by 2 bases, with 13 bases between the two germline ends. Here the CDR3 reads CASSETTADPYEQYF. The CDR3 DNA follows: TGTGCCAGCAGTGAAACGACAGCCGACCCCTACGAGCAGTACTTC.

The chain recombines TRBV4-1 with TRBJ1-3; TRBD1 might be the D (6 bases). The V end lost 1 base, the J end lost 5 bases, and 15 bases lay between the germline ends. This CDR3 comprises 16 residues. The germline gives CDR1 MGHRA, CDR2 YSYEKL. The CDR3 sequence is CASSQVGAGERNTIYF. CDR3 DNA sequence: TGCGCCAGCAGCCAAGTAGGGGCAGGGGAGAGAAACACCATATATTTT.

The gene calls are TRBV29-1 and TRBJ1-6, with D possibly being TRBD1 (5 bases). This CDR3 has 13 residues. Germline V gene lookup returns CDR1 SQVTM and CDR2 ANQGSEA. V lost 6 bases, J lost 7 bases, and 13 bases lay in between. CDR3 residues: CSVKRGFNSPLHF. Here the CDR3 DNA reads TGCAGCGTGAAACGGGGGTTCAATTCACCCCTCCACTTT.

The chain uses TRBV19 and TRBJ2-3; TRBD2 aligns across 12 bases. Germline CDR1 reads LNHDA; CDR2 reads SQIVND (reference sequence). The trim removed 6 bases at V and 5 bases at J, leaving 6 bases unmatched. The CDR3 totals 15 residues. This CDR3 reads CASSLTSGSGDTQYF. CDR3 coding DNA: TGTGCCAGTAGCTTGACTAGCGGGAGTGGAGATACGCAGTATTTT.

This chain uses TRBV5-1 with TRBJ2-3, with a weak D call TRBD2 (5 bases). In germline, CDR1 is SGHRS, CDR2 YFSETQ. The CDR3 contains 15 residues. V was trimmed by 4 bases and J by 0 bases, leaving 12 bases between them. CDR3 in DNA: TGCGCCAGCAGCCCCAGCGGCTACAGCACAGATACGCAGTATTTT. It is translated as CASSPSGYSTDTQYF. Full variable domain (missing parts from reference TRBV5-1 and TRBJ2-3): KAGVTQTPRYLIKTRGQQVTLSCSPISGHRSVSWYQQTPGQGLQFLFEYFSETQRNKGNFPGRFSGRQFSNSRSEMNVSTLELGDSALYLCASSPSGYSTDTQYFGPGTRLTVL.

The CDR3 is CASSDKWTGPSYGYTF. DNA for the CDR3: TGTGCCAGCAGCGACAAATGGACAGGGCCCTCCTATGGCTACACCTTC. The V call is TRBV6-6, the J call TRBJ1-2; 8 nucleotides line up with TRBD1. With V trimmed by 6 bases and J by 4 bases, 13 bases remained unmatched. The CDR3 runs to 16 residues. CDR1 is MNHNY, CDR2 SVGAGI, per germline (reference sequence).

The chain couples TRBV18 to TRBJ2-7; the match to TRBD2 covers 15 bases. CDR1 KGHSH and CDR2 LQKENI come from the germline V gene. This CDR3 has 17 residues. Losses at the gene ends were 2 bases for V and 4 bases for J; bases not matched to a gene: 6. Here the CDR3 reads CASSPRTSGRVWYEQYF. The CDR3 nucleotides read TGTGCCAGCTCACCAAGGACTAGCGGGAGGGTCTGGTACGAGCAGTACTTC.

As to this clone: One end of the junction fails to match germline, which may point to a read error. The chain is built from TRBV7-2 and TRBJ1-1, with no clear D. From germline, CDR1 is SGHTA and CDR2 FQGNSA. The CDR3 contains 13 residues. The CDR3 region has the DNA TGTGCCAGCAGCTTAGTTCGTGTGACTGGAGCTTTCTTT. Residues: CASSLVRVTGAFF.

CDR3 nucleotides: TGTGCCAGCTCGGAGGGACTAGCGGGTTTTGGGAATGAGCAGTTCTTC. Protein: CASSEGLAGFGNEQFF. This rearrangement joins TRBV18 to TRBJ2-1, with 12 bases matching TRBD2. Germline CDR1 is KGHSH and CDR2 is LQKENI. V lost 6 bases and J lost 7; bases outside the gene matches: 10. The CDR3 loop spans 16 amino acids.

This clone has only one observation. The genes are TRBV27 and TRBJ2-3; no firm D call. Looked up from germline, CDR1 is MNHEY and CDR2 is SMNVEV (reference sequence). The V gene lost 3 bases and the J gene lost 1 base, with 8 bases spanning the gap. The CDR3 totals 14 residues. CDR3 nucleotides: TGTGCCAGCAGTTTCAGGATCGGCACAGATACGCAGTATTTT. Translating gives CASSFRIGTDTQYF.

This CDR3 reads CASSFSGGTDTQYF. In nucleotides, the CDR3 is TGTGCCAGCAGCTTTAGCGGGGGCACAGATACGCAGTATTTT. The V call is TRBV7-3, the J call TRBJ2-3; 8 nucleotides line up with TRBD2. CDR1 SGHTA and CDR2 FQGTGA come from the germline V gene. The CDR3 loop spans 14 amino acids. V gave up 3 bases and J gave up 1 base; unmatched junction bases: 0.

The chain combines TRBV6-1 with TRBJ1-6, with D uncertain. Looked up from germline, CDR1 is MNHNS and CDR2 is SASEGT. Trimming took off 6 bases at V and 6 bases at J, with 6 bases between the two ends. There are 12 residues in the CDR3. For the CDR3, the DNA is TGTGCCAGCAGCTTACTTAATTCACCCCTCCACTTT. Residues: CASSLLNSPLHF.

V and J are TRBV2 and TRBJ1-5; D remains ambiguous. Germline lookup yields CDR1 SNHLY and CDR2 FYNNEI. Trimming removed 0 bases at V and 2 bases at J, with 8 bases between. CDR3 length equals 15 residues. As DNA, the CDR3 is TGTGCCAGCAGTGAAGCGCTTCAGGGCAATCAGCCCCAGCATTTT. Its protein product is CASSEALQGNQPQHF.

The V call is TRBV6-5, the J call TRBJ2-1; the match to TRBD2 covers 11 bases. The CDR3 length is 15 residues. The V segment lost 6 bases and the J segment 4 bases; nucleotides outside the gene matches: 5. Looked up from germline, CDR1 is MNHEY and CDR2 is SVGAGI. In DNA, the CDR3 is TGTGCCAGCAGCACAACTAGCGGGGGATACAATGAGCAGTTCTTC. It is translated as CASSTTSGGYNEQFF.

The chain combines TRBV15 with TRBJ1-1, with D unclear. This CDR3 region has 15 residues. Germline V gene data show CDR1 as LNHNV and CDR2 as YYDKDF (reference sequence). V gave up 4 bases and J gave up 1 base, with 13 bases separating them. The CDR3 reads CATSTLRATNTEAFF. CDR3 nucleotide sequence: TGTGCCACCAGCACGCTACGAGCTACGAACACTGAAGCTTTCTTT. Together with reference TRBV15 and TRBJ1-1, the CDR3 gives the full variable domain: DAMVIQNPRYQVTQFGKPVTLSCSQTLNHNVMYWYQQKSSQAPKLLFHYYDKDFNNEADTPDNFQSRRPNTSFCFLDIRSPGLGDTAMYLCATSTLRATNTEAFFGQGTRLTVV.

J is TRBJ2-3 and V is TRBV9, with 7 bases that match TRBD1. There are 14 residues in the CDR3. CDR1 SGDLS and CDR2 YYNGEE come from the germline V gene. The J segment lost 3 bases and the V segment lost 3 bases, leaving 4 bases of the junction unmatched. Here the CDR3 DNA reads TGTGCCAGCAGCGGGGGACAGAATACAGATACGCAGTATTTT. Translated: CASSGGQNTDTQYF.

J is TRBJ2-5 and V is TRBV18; D may be TRBD2 (6 bases). The CDR3 has 14 residues. V was trimmed by 6 bases and J by 5 bases, leaving 16 bases between them. CDR1 and CDR2 (germline): KGHSH, LQKENI. The CDR3 loop is CASSSTGGRETQYF. The DNA of the CDR3 is TGTGCCAGCTCCTCGACCGGGGGACGGGAGACCCAGTACTTC.

CDR3 in DNA: TGTGCCAGCAGTTCCTATAGGGACAGGGGAGGGGACGAGCAGTACTTC. Translated: CASSSYRDRGGDEQYF. The V gene is TRBV7-6, the J gene TRBJ2-7, with TRBD1 identical over 10 bases. The CDR3 spans 16 residues. CDR1 and CDR2 from the germline V gene are SGHVS and FNYEAQ. V lost 6 bases, J lost 5 bases, and 13 bases stayed unmatched.

This chain links TRBV19 with TRBJ2-7, with D tentatively TRBD1 (6 bases). Germline lookup yields CDR1 LNHDA and CDR2 SQIVND (reference sequence). V shed 3 bases and J shed 3 bases, with 9 bases lying between them. This CDR3 has 13 residues. CDR3 residues: CASSITGFYEQYF. Written as DNA, the CDR3 is TGTGCCAGTAGTATTACAGGGTTCTACGAGCAGTACTTC. The full variable domain, rest sourced from reference TRBV19 and TRBJ2-7, is DGGITQSPKYLFRKEGQNVTLSCEQNLNHDAMYWYRQDPGQGLRLIYYSQIVNDFQKGDIAEGYSVSREKKESFPLTVTSAQKNPTAFYLCASSITGFYEQYFGPGTRLTVT.

V gene TRBV19 combines with J gene TRBJ2-5; no definite D call. This CDR3 is built from 16 residues. Per the germline V gene, CDR1 is LNHDA and CDR2 is SQIVND (reference sequence). Trimming removed 7 bases at V and 0 bases at J, with 18 bases between. The CDR3 protein is CASTPRVSVYQETQYF. The CDR3 nucleotides are TGTGCCAGTACCCCGCGTGTCAGCGTGTACCAAGAGACCCAGTACTTC.

As concerns this clone: One junction end disagrees with the germline gene, perhaps due to a read error. Other DNA sequences within the sample encode an identical CDR3. The rearrangement links TRBV27 to TRBJ2-5, with 13 bases lining up with TRBD2. Germline V gene lookup returns CDR1 MNHEY and CDR2 SMNVEV (reference sequence). This CDR3 is built from 18 residues. For the CDR3, the DNA is TGCGCCAGCAGGCGAATGACTAGCGGGAGGACTCTTAAAGAGACCCAGTACTTC. Translation: CASRRMTSGRTLKETQYF.

The CDR3 sequence is CASSLRARGGEKLFF. The CDR3 DNA sequence: TGTGCCAGCAGCTTGAGGGCCAGGGGAGGGGAAAAACTGTTTTTT. The chain is built from TRBV5-6 and TRBJ1-4; D is perhaps TRBD1 (6 bases). The ends were cut back, 1 base at V and 8 bases at J, with 15 bases in the middle. Looked up from germline, CDR1 is SGHDT and CDR2 is YYEEEE. The CDR3 totals 15 residues.

The chain recombines TRBV19 with TRBJ1-2, with TRBD1 identical over 10 bases. The V and J ends lost 3 bases and 6 bases, in that order; junction bases with no gene match: 7. Germline-derived CDR1 and CDR2 are LNHDA and SQIVND (reference sequence). This CDR3 region has 15 residues. The CDR3 is CASSINRDRGDGYTF. In DNA, the CDR3 is TGTGCCAGTAGTATCAACCGGGACAGGGGAGATGGCTACACCTTC.

The chain is built from TRBV5-1 and TRBJ2-2; the match to TRBD1 covers 9 bases. CDR3 length: 16 amino acids. Germline V CDR1 and CDR2: SGHRS, YFSETQ. Trimming cost V 1 base and J 4 bases; bases outside gene matches: 5. The chain's CDR3 is CASSLTGTGFTGELFF. CDR3 nucleotide sequence: TGCGCCAGCAGCTTGACCGGGACAGGGTTCACCGGGGAGCTGTTTTTT.

Only a few counts were recorded for this clone. This sequence joins TRBV7-6 and TRBJ1-1; TRBD1 matches 8 bases. V lost 4 bases, J lost 4 bases, and 8 bases stayed unmatched. The V gene's germline CDR1 is SGHVS and CDR2 FNYEAQ. There are 15 residues in the CDR3. The CDR3 sequence: CASSSWTGRVTEAFF. CDR3 sequence (DNA): TGTGCCAGCAGCTCATGGACAGGGCGGGTCACTGAAGCTTTCTTT.

This clone occurred once. The chain recombines TRBV28 with TRBJ1-5; D ambiguous. The CDR3 has 16 amino acids. Germline assignment: CDR1 MDHEN and CDR2 SYDVKM. With 2 bases removed from V and 8 bases from J, the gap between germline ends came to 19 bases. CDR3 DNA sequence: TGTGCCAGCAGTTTAGACCCGGGATCCCAGGCTAAGCCCCAGCATTTT. Protein: CASSLDPGSQAKPQHF.

J is TRBJ2-3 and V is TRBV30; TRBD1 agrees at 7 bases. V trimming: 5 bases; J trimming: 8 bases; junction bases outside the gene matches: 10. The germline V gene encodes CDR1 GTSNPN and CDR2 SVGIG (reference sequence). The CDR3 length is 13 residues. Here the CDR3 reads CAWVSQGFGTQYF. The CDR3 DNA follows: TGTGCCTGGGTCTCACAGGGGTTCGGTACGCAGTATTTT. Full variable domain (rest looked up from reference TRBV30 and TRBJ2-3): SQTIHQWPATLVQPVGSPLSLECTVEGTSNPNLYWYRQAAGRGLQLLFYSVGIGQISSEVPQNLSASRPQDRQFILSSKKLLLSDSGFYLCAWVSQGFGTQYFGPGTRLTVL.

The rearrangement joins TRBV27 to TRBJ2-1; 9 bases map to TRBD1. V gave up 5 bases and J gave up 8 bases; unmatched junction bases: 10. The length of the CDR3 is 15 residues. Germline CDR1 MNHEY, CDR2 SMNVEV (reference sequence). As DNA, the CDR3 is TGTGCCAGCAGTGAACACCGAGGACAGGGGTATGAGCAGTTCTTC. Translation gives CASSEHRGQGYEQFF.

This chain joins TRBV7-2 and TRBJ1-2; tentative D call: TRBD1 (5 bases). In germline, CDR1 is SGHTA, CDR2 FQGNSA. Trimming left V 3 bases short and J 8 bases short, with 22 bases between. The CDR3 contains 16 residues. Here the CDR3 reads CASSLGTQGEIYGYTF. In nucleotides, the CDR3 is TGTGCCAGCAGCTTGGGGACTCAGGGTGAAATATACGGCTACACCTTC.

This clone has only a few counts. The chain uses TRBV4-1 and TRBJ2-7; 12 bases are a match to TRBD2. This CDR3 has 15 amino acids. Germline CDR1 MGHRA, CDR2 YSYEKL. Trimming cost V 4 bases and J 6 bases; bases outside gene matches: 7. CDR3 sequence reads: CASSPPTSGRREQYF. Here the CDR3 DNA reads TGCGCCAGCAGCCCTCCGACTAGCGGGAGACGCGAGCAGTACTTC.

The CDR3 nucleotides read TGTGCCAGCAGTTCAGAATACTCTGGAAACACCATATATTTT. This codes for CASSSEYSGNTIYF. V usage is TRBV6-1 and J usage is TRBJ1-3; no clear D gene. Trimming cost V 5 bases and J 0 bases, with 8 bases left between them. CDR1 is MNHNS and CDR2 is SASEGT in the germline V gene. The length of the CDR3 is 14 residues.